A single sample gave rise to the 20 T cell receptor beta chains below, sequenced in a study of beta chain features in type 1 diabetes. Overall study results and limits: Moderate yet significant TCRB CDR3 shortening was seen in Type 1 diabetes patients in all four CD4+ subsets.

The antigens these receptors bind are not known. Since all of the isolated RNA was reverse transcribed, expressed TCRB transcripts were what got sequenced. The assay was immunoSEQ multiplex PCR, and TCRdb's table has in-frame clones only and misses some. The sample shows under 300,000 clones, 24% of them seen only once. The specimen sequenced was naive CD4+ T cells from blood. Receptors originate from a woman aged 30 to 39 with type 1 diabetes.

This clone occurred a few times. The rearrangement joins TRBV19 to TRBJ1-2; D unresolved. Trimming removed 4 bases at V and 3 bases at J, with 3 bases between. The CDR3 spans 11 residues. Looked up from germline, CDR1 is LNHDA and CDR2 is SQIVND (reference sequence). CDR3 region: CASSNYYGYTF. The CDR3 region has the DNA TGTGCCAGTAGTAACTACTATGGCTACACCTTC.

V is TRBV6-5 and J is TRBJ2-3, with D maybe TRBD2 (5 bases). This CDR3 is built from 15 residues. Trimming shortened V by 0 bases and J by 0 bases, and 7 bases separated the two germline ends. Germline CDR1 MNHEY, CDR2 SVGAGI. The DNA for the CDR3 is TGTGCCAGCAGTTACTCGAGGGTTAGCACAGATACGCAGTATTTT. Protein sequence: CASSYSRVSTDTQYF.

This chain joins TRBV5-1 and TRBJ2-1, with 10 nucleotides matching TRBD2. Germline V gene lookup returns CDR1 SGHRS and CDR2 YFSETQ. This CDR3 has 15 residues. With V trimmed by 4 bases and J by 6 bases, 7 bases remained unmatched. CDR3 loop: CASSPGTSVLNEQFF. The CDR3 DNA is TGCGCCAGCAGCCCGGGGACTAGCGTGCTCAATGAGCAGTTCTTC.

This CDR3 is CAWSRGGGMDEQYF. The CDR3 DNA reads as TGTGCCTGGAGCCGAGGGGGGGGTATGGACGAGCAGTACTTC. The chain combines TRBV30 with TRBJ2-7; the D gene is possibly TRBD2 (7 bases). The CDR3 length is 14 residues. The V gene's germline CDR1 is GTSNPN and CDR2 SVGIG (reference sequence). V was clipped by 3 bases and J by 5 bases, with 17 bases between them.

This clone has a handful of counts. At the DNA level, this CDR3 is encoded by other sequences in the same sample as well. The chain has TRBV7-2 and TRBJ2-7, with 7 bases that match TRBD1. Germline CDR1 and CDR2: SGHTA and FQGNSA. The junction had 2 bases not matched to a gene; V was cut back by 4 bases and J by 2 bases. The CDR3 extends over 13 amino acids. The CDR3 loop reads CASSSGQPYEQYF. The CDR3 DNA follows: TGTGCCAGCAGCTCGGGACAGCCCTACGAGCAGTACTTC.

The gene calls are TRBV30 and TRBJ1-5; D is perhaps TRBD1 (5 bases). CDR1 and CDR2 (germline): GTSNPN, SVGIG (reference sequence). V was clipped by 2 bases and J by 7 bases, with 12 bases between them. CDR3 size: 13 residues. CDR3 in amino acids: CAWSKGSGQPQHF. CDR3 DNA: TGTGCCTGGAGTAAGGGGAGCGGGCAGCCCCAGCATTTT.

The chain recombines TRBV9 with TRBJ1-2; tentative D call: TRBD1 (6 bases). Germline CDR1 is SGDLS and CDR2 is YYNGEE. Between the trimmed V and J ends, which lost 5 bases and 8 bases, there was a span of 19 bases. The CDR3 length is 14 residues. The CDR3 nucleotides are TGTGCCAGCAGTAGTCACAGGGAAAGTAGCGGCTACACCTTC. Its translation is CASSSHRESSGYTF.

The chain employs TRBV28 and TRBJ2-7; a possible D gene is TRBD2 (6 bases). V lost 2 bases to trimming and J lost 1 base, with 15 bases between them. The V gene's germline CDR1 is MDHEN and CDR2 SYDVKM. CDR3 length: 16 residues. The CDR3 sequence: CASSLDGAGLSYEQYF. The CDR3, as DNA: TGTGCCAGCAGTTTAGATGGGGCGGGACTGTCCTACGAGCAGTACTTC.

This clone was seen more than once but under ten times. The genes are TRBV5-4 and TRBJ2-7; 10 bases line up with TRBD2. The CDR3 sequence is 16 residues long. The ends lost 0 bases at V and 4 bases at J; junction bases unmatched: 7. Germline V gives CDR1 SGHNT, CDR2 YYREEE (reference sequence). CDR3 sequence: CASSLVQAGGSYEQYF. CDR3 DNA sequence: TGTGCCAGCAGCTTGGTTCAAGCGGGAGGGTCTTACGAGCAGTACTTC.

This rearrangement joins TRBV30 to TRBJ2-3, with TRBD2 matching over 8 bases. The CDR3 covers 17 residues. The trim removed 0 bases at V and 6 bases at J, leaving 14 bases unmatched. Germline CDR1 GTSNPN, CDR2 SVGIG (reference sequence). The CDR3 bases are TGTGCCTGGAGTGTACCTCCAGCGGGAGATCGGCCCGATACGCAGTATTTT. This sequence encodes CAWSVPPAGDRPDTQYF.

The chain uses TRBV19 and TRBJ2-3; the D gene is possibly TRBD2 (6 bases). Trimming shortened V by 7 bases and J by 1 base, and 12 bases separated the two germline ends. From germline, CDR1 is LNHDA and CDR2 SQIVND (reference sequence). CDR3 size: 14 residues. The CDR3 coding sequence is TGTGCCAGTACCCGCGGCGGGGGCACAGATACGCAGTATTTT. Its translation is CASTRGGGTDTQYF.

This clone has more than one count but fewer than ten. The gene calls are TRBV29-1 and TRBJ1-1; weak D call: TRBD1 (5 bases). The V end was cut by 8 bases, the J end by 7 bases, with 14 bases between. This CDR3 is 11 amino acids long. In germline, CDR1 is SQVTM, CDR2 ANQGSEA. CDR3 sequence reads: CSPGGEGEAFF. The CDR3 DNA sequence: TGCAGCCCCGGAGGGGAGGGTGAAGCTTTCTTT. Full variable domain (rest looked up from reference TRBV29-1 and TRBJ1-1): SAVISQKPSRDICQRGTSLTIQCQVDSQVTMMFWYRQQPGQSLTLIATANQGSEATYESGFVIDKFPISRPNLTFSTLTVSNMSPEDSSIYLCSPGGEGEAFFGQGTRLTVV.

This clone was detected a few times. The chain recombines TRBV25-1 with TRBJ2-7, with 10 nucleotides matching TRBD2. The CDR3 is made up of 16 amino acids. The V segment lost 4 bases and the J segment 3 bases; nucleotides outside the gene matches: 9. CDR1 MGHDK and CDR2 SYGVNS come from the germline V gene. CDR3 DNA: TGTGCCAGCAGTGGGCCCCGGGGACTAGCGAGCTACGAGCAGTACTTC. It codes for CASSGPRGLASYEQYF.

This clone appeared a few times. V usage is TRBV5-1 and J usage is TRBJ1-1, with 7 bases identical to TRBD1. V was pared by 4 bases and J by 1 base, with 4 bases of the junction left unmatched. CDR1 is SGHRS, CDR2 YFSETQ, per germline. This CDR3 has 14 amino acids. The DNA of the CDR3 is TGCGCCAGCAGCCATGACAGGGAGAACACTGAAGCTTTCTTT. Protein sequence: CASSHDRENTEAFF.

This clone turned up a few times. The CDR3 sequence is CASSSGQAGRETQYF. CDR3 DNA: TGTGCCAGCAGTTCAGGACAGGCCGGTCGGGAGACCCAGTACTTC. V usage is TRBV28 and J usage is TRBJ2-5, with 7 positions matching TRBD1. The CDR3 covers 15 residues. Germline CDR1 is MDHEN and CDR2 is SYDVKM. Trimming removed 4 bases from V and 5 bases from J; junction bases left unmatched: 10.

This clone was seen more than once but under ten times. This rearrangement joins TRBV4-1 to TRBJ2-1; 14 bases are shared with TRBD2. Germline loops: CDR1 MGHRA, CDR2 YSYEKL. The CDR3 covers 17 residues. The V gene end was trimmed by 2 bases and the J gene end by 7 bases; junction bases not matched to a gene: 7. CDR3 loop: CASSQTPGTSGSNEQFF. CDR3 DNA sequence: TGCGCCAGCAGCCAAACTCCGGGGACTAGCGGGAGTAATGAGCAGTTCTTC.

This clone was recorded a few times. This chain joins TRBV29-1 and TRBJ2-2; D may be TRBD1 (5 bases). There are 16 residues in the CDR3. The V and J ends lost 5 bases and 5 bases respectively, with 21 bases between them. CDR1 is SQVTM, CDR2 ANQGSEA, per germline. CDR3 bases: TGCAGCGTTTCGAGTTCCCCAGGGTACAGTACCGGGGAGCTGTTTTTT. This sequence encodes CSVSSSPGYSTGELFF.

For this clone: Different DNA sequences within this sample yield the same CDR3. CDR3 in DNA: TGTGCCAGCAGCTTGACAGACCAAGAGACCCAGTACTTC. As protein: CASSLTDQETQYF. The chain has TRBV5-6 and TRBJ2-5; D gene ambiguous. V lost 1 base to trimming and J lost 0 bases, with 4 bases between them. The CDR3 loop spans 13 amino acids. In germline, CDR1 is SGHDT, CDR2 YYEEEE.

The chain recombines TRBV7-3 with TRBJ2-5; possible D gene TRBD1, 7 bases. This CDR3 is 13 amino acids long. V dropped 2 bases and J dropped 5 bases, with 9 bases sitting between them. Germline-derived CDR1 and CDR2 are SGHTA and FQGTGA. This chain's CDR3 is CASSLSGGETQYF. DNA for the CDR3: TGTGCCAGCAGCTTATCAGGGGGGGAGACCCAGTACTTC.

This clone was seen just once. V gene TRBV11-2 combines with J gene TRBJ1-1, with unresolved D. The germline gives CDR1 SGHAT, CDR2 FQNNGV. V dropped 5 bases and J dropped 4 bases, with 17 bases sitting between them. This CDR3 has 15 amino acids. CDR3 nucleotide sequence: TGTGCCAGCAGCGAACTATCTGCTCGCGGCACTGAAGCTTTCTTT. Its protein is CASSELSARGTEAFF.